Described below is a single TCR beta chain sequence and its context. This sample was included in a study of blood T cell repertoires in COVID-19. On the study more broadly: Whether acute or convalescent, the COVID-19 samples came from the United States, Italy and Spain. T cells, B-cell-depleted T cells, or PBMCs provided the cDNA or gDNA that served as material.

Original processing notes: Reference gene primer amplification gave nucleated cell count estimates. Produced via immunoSEQ multiplex PCR; TCRdb's table is partial and in-frame only. For V, J and clone size, that table is used; D and trimming come from the DNA. The repertoire holds 68,000 or so clones, with around nine tenths as singletons. Seattle patient enrollment occurred during active infection, with longitudinal follow-up thereafter. V lost 3 bases and J 3 bases, leaving 20 bases between the germline ends. The CDR3 extends over 17 amino acids. Germline loops: CDR1 MNHNS, CDR2 SASEGT. The V gene is TRBV6-1, the J gene TRBJ1-2; D is ambiguous. The clonotype comes from a middle-aged man with COVID-19, enrolled during active disease. Source material: peripheral blood. Here the CDR3 reads CASSDVDSPQWDYGYTF. The CDR3 region has the DNA TGTGCCAGCAGTGATGTGGACTCACCTCAATGGGACTATGGCTACACCTTC.